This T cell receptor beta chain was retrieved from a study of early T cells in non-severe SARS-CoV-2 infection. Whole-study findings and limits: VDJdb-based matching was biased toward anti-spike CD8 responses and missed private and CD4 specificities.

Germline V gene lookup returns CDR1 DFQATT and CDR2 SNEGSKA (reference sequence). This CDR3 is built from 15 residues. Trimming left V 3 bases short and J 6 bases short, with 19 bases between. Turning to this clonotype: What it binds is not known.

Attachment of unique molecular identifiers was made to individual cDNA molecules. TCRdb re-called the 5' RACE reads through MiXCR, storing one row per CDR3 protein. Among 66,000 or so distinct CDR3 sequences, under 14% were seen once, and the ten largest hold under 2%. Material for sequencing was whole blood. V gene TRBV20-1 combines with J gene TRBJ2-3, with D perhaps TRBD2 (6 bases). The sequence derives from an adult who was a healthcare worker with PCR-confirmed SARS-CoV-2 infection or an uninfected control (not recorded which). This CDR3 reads CSARGDFPVGDTQYF. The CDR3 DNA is TGCAGTGCTAGGGGGGACTTCCCCGTTGGGGATACGCAGTATTTT.